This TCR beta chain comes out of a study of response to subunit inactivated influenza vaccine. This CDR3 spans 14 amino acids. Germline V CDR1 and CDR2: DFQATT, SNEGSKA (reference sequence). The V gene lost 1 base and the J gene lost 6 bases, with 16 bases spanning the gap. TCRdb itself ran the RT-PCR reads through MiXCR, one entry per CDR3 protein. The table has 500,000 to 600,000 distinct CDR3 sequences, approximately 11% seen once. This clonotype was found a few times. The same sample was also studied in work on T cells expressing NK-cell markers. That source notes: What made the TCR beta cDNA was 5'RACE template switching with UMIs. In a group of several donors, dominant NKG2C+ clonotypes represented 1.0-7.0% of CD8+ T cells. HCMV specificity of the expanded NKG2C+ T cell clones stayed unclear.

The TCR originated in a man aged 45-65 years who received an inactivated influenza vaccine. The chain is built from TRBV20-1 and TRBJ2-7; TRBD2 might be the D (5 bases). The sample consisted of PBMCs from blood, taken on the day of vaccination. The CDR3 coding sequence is TGCAGTGCTAGAGCGGGGAACGATGCCGGCGAGCAGTACTTC. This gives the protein CSARAGNDAGEQYF.